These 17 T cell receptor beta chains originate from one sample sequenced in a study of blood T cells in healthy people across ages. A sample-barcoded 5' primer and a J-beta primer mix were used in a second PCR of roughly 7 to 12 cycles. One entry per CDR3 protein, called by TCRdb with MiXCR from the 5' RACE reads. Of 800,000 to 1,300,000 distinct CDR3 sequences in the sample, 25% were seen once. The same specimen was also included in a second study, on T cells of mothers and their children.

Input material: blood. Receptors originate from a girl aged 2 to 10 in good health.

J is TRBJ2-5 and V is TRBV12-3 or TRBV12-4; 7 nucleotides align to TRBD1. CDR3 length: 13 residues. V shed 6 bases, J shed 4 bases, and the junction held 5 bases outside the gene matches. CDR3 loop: CASRWDSGETQYF. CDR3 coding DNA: TGTGCCAGCAGATGGGACAGCGGAGAGACCCAGTACTTC.

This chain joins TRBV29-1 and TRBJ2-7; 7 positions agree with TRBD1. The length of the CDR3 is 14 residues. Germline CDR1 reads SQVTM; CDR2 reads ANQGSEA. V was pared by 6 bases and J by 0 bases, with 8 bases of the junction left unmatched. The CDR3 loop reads CSVENRGRSYEQYF. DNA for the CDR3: TGCAGCGTGGAGAACAGGGGACGCTCCTACGAGCAGTACTTC.

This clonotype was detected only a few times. This CDR3 reads CAISEGGQLYPYEQYF. Here the CDR3 DNA reads TGTGCCATCAGTGAGGGAGGCCAACTATACCCCTACGAGCAGTACTTC. This chain connects TRBV10-3 to TRBJ2-5; tentative D call: TRBD2 (5 bases). The J call may be wrong; the DNA end is better matched by TRBJ2-7. The CDR3 consists of 16 residues. Germline V gives CDR1 ENHRY, CDR2 SYGVKD.

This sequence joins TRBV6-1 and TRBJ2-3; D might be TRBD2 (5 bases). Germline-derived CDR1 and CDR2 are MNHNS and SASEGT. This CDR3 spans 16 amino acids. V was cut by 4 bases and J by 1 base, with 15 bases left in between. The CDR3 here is CASSATRPSGTDTQYF. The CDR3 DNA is TGTGCCAGCAGTGCCACTAGACCGTCTGGCACAGATACGCAGTATTTT.

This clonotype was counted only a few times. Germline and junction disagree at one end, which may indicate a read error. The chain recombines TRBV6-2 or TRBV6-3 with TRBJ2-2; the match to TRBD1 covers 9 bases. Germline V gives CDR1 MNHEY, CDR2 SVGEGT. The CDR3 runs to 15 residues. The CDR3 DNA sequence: TGTACCAGCAGGGCCGGGACAGGGCGGACCGGGGAGCTGTTTTTT. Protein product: CTSRAGTGRTGELFF.

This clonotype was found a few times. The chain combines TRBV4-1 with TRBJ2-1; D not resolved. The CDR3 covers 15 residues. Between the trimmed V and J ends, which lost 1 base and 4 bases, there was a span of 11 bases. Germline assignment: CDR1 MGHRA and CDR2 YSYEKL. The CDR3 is CASSQVGPPYNEQFF. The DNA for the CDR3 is TGCGCCAGCAGCCAAGTGGGTCCCCCATACAATGAGCAGTTCTTC.

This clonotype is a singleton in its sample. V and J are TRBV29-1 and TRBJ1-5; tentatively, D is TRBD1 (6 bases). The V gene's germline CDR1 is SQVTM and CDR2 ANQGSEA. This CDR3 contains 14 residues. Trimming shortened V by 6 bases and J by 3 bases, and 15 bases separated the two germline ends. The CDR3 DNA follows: TGCAGCGTCCCCCGGGCAGGGGACAATCAGCCCCAGCATTTT. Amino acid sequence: CSVPRAGDNQPQHF. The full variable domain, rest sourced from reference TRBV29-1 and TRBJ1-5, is SAVISQKPSRDICQRGTSLTIQCQVDSQVTMMFWYRQQPGQSLTLIATANQGSEATYESGFVIDKFPISRPNLTFSTLTVSNMSPEDSSIYLCSVPRAGDNQPQHFGDGTRLSIL.

CDR3 residues: CASSSWGLTGDSEAFF. The CDR3 region has the DNA TGTGCCAGCAGTTCCTGGGGGTTAACAGGGGACTCTGAAGCTTTCTTT. This chain joins TRBV6-6 and TRBJ1-1; 7 positions agree with TRBD1. Unmatched junction bases numbered 14, after V lost 4 bases and J lost 6 bases. The germline gives CDR1 MNHNY, CDR2 SVGAGI (reference sequence). This CDR3 has 16 amino acids.

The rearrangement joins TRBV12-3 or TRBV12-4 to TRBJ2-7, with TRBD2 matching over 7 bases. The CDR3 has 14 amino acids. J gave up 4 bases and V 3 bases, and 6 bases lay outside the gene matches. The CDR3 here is CASSLRGSWYEQYF. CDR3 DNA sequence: TGTGCCAGCAGTTTGCGCGGGAGCTGGTACGAGCAGTACTTC.

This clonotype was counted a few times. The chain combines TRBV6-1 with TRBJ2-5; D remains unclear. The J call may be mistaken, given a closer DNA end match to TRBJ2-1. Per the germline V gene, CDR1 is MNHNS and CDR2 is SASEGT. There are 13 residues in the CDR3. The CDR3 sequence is CASSEVFLGEQFF. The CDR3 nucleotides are TGTGCCAGCAGTGAAGTTTTCCTAGGGGAGCAGTTCTTC.

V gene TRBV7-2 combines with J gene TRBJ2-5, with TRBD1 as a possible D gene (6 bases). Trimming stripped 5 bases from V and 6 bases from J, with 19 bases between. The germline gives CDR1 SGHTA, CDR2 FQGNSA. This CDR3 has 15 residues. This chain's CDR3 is CASSPHPGTTQTQYF. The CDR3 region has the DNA TGTGCCAGCAGCCCCCATCCCGGGACAACGCAGACCCAGTACTTC.

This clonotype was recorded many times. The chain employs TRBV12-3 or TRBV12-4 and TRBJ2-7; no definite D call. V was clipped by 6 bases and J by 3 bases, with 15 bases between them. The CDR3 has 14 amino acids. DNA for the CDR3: TGTGCCAGCAGCCCAACTGGGGTCTACTACGAGCAGTACTTC. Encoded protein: CASSPTGVYYEQYF.

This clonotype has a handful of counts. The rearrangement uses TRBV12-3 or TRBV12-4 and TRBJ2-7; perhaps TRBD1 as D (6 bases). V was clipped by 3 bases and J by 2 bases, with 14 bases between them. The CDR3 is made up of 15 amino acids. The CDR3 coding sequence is TGTGCCAGCAGTTTTAAGGGGGACGGACCCTACGAGCAGTACTTC. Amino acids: CASSFKGDGPYEQYF.

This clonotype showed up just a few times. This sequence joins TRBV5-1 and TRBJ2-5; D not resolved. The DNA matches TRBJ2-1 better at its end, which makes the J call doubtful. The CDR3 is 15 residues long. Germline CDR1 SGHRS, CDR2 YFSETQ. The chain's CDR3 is CASSLGVELNYEQFF. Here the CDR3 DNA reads TGCGCCAGCAGCTTGGGAGTAGAACTGAACTATGAGCAGTTCTTC.

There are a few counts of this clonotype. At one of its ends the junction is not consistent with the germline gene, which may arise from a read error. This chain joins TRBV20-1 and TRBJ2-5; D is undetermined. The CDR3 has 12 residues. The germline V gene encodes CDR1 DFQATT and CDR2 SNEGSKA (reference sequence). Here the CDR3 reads CSARTTFYEQCF. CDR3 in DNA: TGCAGTGCTAGAACCACTTTCTACGAGCAGTGCTTC.

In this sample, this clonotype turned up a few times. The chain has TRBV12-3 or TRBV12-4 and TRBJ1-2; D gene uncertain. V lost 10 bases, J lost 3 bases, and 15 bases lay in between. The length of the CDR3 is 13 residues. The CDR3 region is CATLSGHDYGYTF. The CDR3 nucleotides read TGTGCCACCCTCAGCGGGCATGACTATGGCTACACCTTC.

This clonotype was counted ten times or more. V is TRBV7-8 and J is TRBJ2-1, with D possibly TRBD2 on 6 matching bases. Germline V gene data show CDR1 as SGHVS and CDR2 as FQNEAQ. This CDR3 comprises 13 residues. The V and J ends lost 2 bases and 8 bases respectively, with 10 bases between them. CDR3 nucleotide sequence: TGTGCCAGCAGCTTAAAGGGAGGCGATGAGCAGTTCTTC. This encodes CASSLKGGDEQFF.